These T cell receptor beta chains were read from a single sample in a study of identical twins. A single record per CDR3 protein comes from TCRdb applying MiXCR to the 5' RACE reads. The data hold fewer than 900,000 distinct CDR3 sequences, with approximately 21% observed a single time. The sample was also reused in another study, on T cells expressing NK-cell markers.

What was sequenced was PBMCs. The receptor source for this set is a woman between 18 and 29 years old in good health. The conserved cysteine and the conserved F or W are not part of the CDR3 here. The order of the fields is J gene, V gene, clone size, CDR3 length, CDR3 protein. Size is stated for part of the rows, as once, few or many counts, or as a class when the clone is expanded.

j_gene: TRBJ1-5; v_gene: TRBV7-6; abundance: -; len: 14; CDR3aa: ASSFPRRRSNQPQH
j_gene: TRBJ2-5; v_gene: TRBV24-1; abundance: few; len: 10; CDR3aa: ATSDLGETQY
j_gene: TRBJ1-5; v_gene: TRBV7-2; abundance: many; len: 11; CDR3aa: ASSSSGNQPQH
j_gene: TRBJ2-2; v_gene: TRBV4-2; abundance: few; len: 13; CDR3aa: ASSQLTGGTGELF
j_gene: TRBJ2-1; v_gene: TRBV11-2; abundance: once; len: 11; CDR3aa: ASSSGLHNEQF
j_gene: TRBJ1-1; v_gene: TRBV7-2; abundance: many; len: 12; CDR3aa: ASSLSWGNTEAF
j_gene: TRBJ2-2; v_gene: TRBV20-1; abundance: once; len: 11; CDR3aa: SALGPLSGELF
j_gene: TRBJ2-1; v_gene: TRBV5-1; abundance: -; len: 14; CDR3aa: ASSLRTGATYNEQF
j_gene: TRBJ1-3; v_gene: TRBV12-3/TRBV12-4; abundance: -; len: 13; CDR3aa: ASSLYRNSGNTIY
j_gene: TRBJ2-3; v_gene: TRBV5-5; abundance: few; len: 14; CDR3aa: ASSLVGGGAEDTQY
j_gene: TRBJ1-4; v_gene: TRBV5-1; abundance: many; len: 11; CDR3aa: ASSLGEDEKLF
j_gene: TRBJ2-3; v_gene: TRBV7-6; abundance: once; len: 14; CDR3aa: ASSLALAGGGDTQY
j_gene: TRBJ2-5; v_gene: TRBV7-8; abundance: -; len: 12; CDR3aa: ASSLAGTSATQY
j_gene: TRBJ1-1; v_gene: TRBV29-1; abundance: few; len: 10; CDR3aa: SAIIANTEAF
j_gene: TRBJ2-1; v_gene: TRBV7-2; abundance: few; len: 14; CDR3aa: ASSLFYRSSYNEQF
j_gene: TRBJ2-5; v_gene: TRBV20-1; abundance: few; len: 13; CDR3aa: SARGTGAWGATQY
j_gene: TRBJ1-5; v_gene: TRBV6-1; abundance: many; len: 12; CDR3aa: ASTGPTLHQPQH
j_gene: TRBJ2-2; v_gene: TRBV6-2/TRBV6-3; abundance: -; len: 13; CDR3aa: ASSSGQGIIGELF
j_gene: TRBJ2-3; v_gene: TRBV18; abundance: few; len: 12; CDR3aa: ASSRNPTGDTQY
j_gene: TRBJ1-1; v_gene: TRBV12-5; abundance: -; len: 9; CDR3aa: ASGLVHEAF
j_gene: TRBJ1-2; v_gene: TRBV6-2/TRBV6-3; abundance: few; len: 9; CDR3aa: ACRQGDGYT
j_gene: TRBJ2-1; v_gene: TRBV20-1; abundance: few; len: 14; CDR3aa: SARRPGLASLNEQF
j_gene: TRBJ2-5; v_gene: TRBV9; abundance: -; len: 10; CDR3aa: ASSEEGETQY
j_gene: TRBJ2-5; v_gene: TRBV20-1; abundance: -; len: 16; CDR3aa: SARDTSAGGPRIETQY
j_gene: TRBJ2-3; v_gene: TRBV20-1; abundance: -; len: 14; CDR3aa: SAARTSGTPTDTQY
j_gene: TRBJ2-5; v_gene: TRBV12-3/TRBV12-4; abundance: -; len: 13; CDR3aa: ASTRMGESQETQY
j_gene: TRBJ2-1; v_gene: TRBV27; abundance: few; len: 9; CDR3aa: ASSSGREQF
j_gene: TRBJ2-3; v_gene: TRBV5-6; abundance: few; len: 13; CDR3aa: ASNLGGQGADTQY
j_gene: TRBJ1-3; v_gene: TRBV7-9; abundance: -; len: 14; CDR3aa: ASSDLGTSDRNTIY
j_gene: TRBJ2-7; v_gene: TRBV18; abundance: few; len: 10; CDR3aa: ASSNEAYEQY
j_gene: TRBJ2-7; v_gene: TRBV20-1; abundance: -; len: 15; CDR3aa: SASPPSRGLAAYEQY
j_gene: TRBJ2-7; v_gene: TRBV20-1; abundance: -; len: 15; CDR3aa: SARGLANYQSSYEQY
j_gene: TRBJ2-2; v_gene: TRBV20-1; abundance: few; len: 12; CDR3aa: SAMGTPNTGELF
j_gene: TRBJ2-4; v_gene: TRBV7-2; abundance: few; len: 10; CDR3aa: ASREGGNIQY
j_gene: TRBJ2-5; v_gene: TRBV7-6; abundance: -; len: 13; CDR3aa: ASSYGLAVQETQY
j_gene: TRBJ2-7; v_gene: TRBV6-5; abundance: few; len: 16; CDR3aa: ASSYYDIPTGEDGEQY
j_gene: TRBJ2-3; v_gene: TRBV29-1; abundance: many; len: 10; CDR3aa: SHTGATDTQY
j_gene: TRBJ2-7; v_gene: TRBV12-3/TRBV12-4; abundance: many; len: 9; CDR3aa: ASTRDYEQY
j_gene: TRBJ2-3; v_gene: TRBV6-1; abundance: -; len: 12; CDR3aa: ASNPTGTPGTQY
j_gene: TRBJ2-7; v_gene: TRBV6-5; abundance: -; len: 14; CDR3aa: ASSYSGQGGAYEQY
j_gene: TRBJ2-5; v_gene: TRBV7-2; abundance: few; len: 12; CDR3aa: ASSLGPRKETQY
j_gene: TRBJ1-1; v_gene: TRBV5-1; abundance: many; len: 13; CDR3aa: ASMGLGSANTEAF
j_gene: TRBJ2-7; v_gene: TRBV6-1; abundance: few; len: 13; CDR3aa: ASRVGTILDYEQY
j_gene: TRBJ2-1; v_gene: TRBV6-1; abundance: -; len: 10; CDR3aa: ASTMTPNEQF
j_gene: TRBJ2-1; v_gene: TRBV29-1; abundance: many; len: 12; CDR3aa: SVQGLADYNEQF
j_gene: TRBJ2-1; v_gene: TRBV20-1; abundance: few; len: 12; CDR3aa: SAKGTGGVFEQF
j_gene: TRBJ2-3; v_gene: TRBV7-3; abundance: once; len: 13; CDR3aa: ASSLTGESTDTQY
j_gene: TRBJ2-7; v_gene: TRBV25-1; abundance: many; len: 11; CDR3aa: ASRPTVSYEQY
j_gene: TRBJ2-1; v_gene: TRBV6-5; abundance: few; len: 9; CDR3aa: ASSTGRGLF
j_gene: TRBJ2-7; v_gene: TRBV7-9; abundance: once; len: 14; CDR3aa: ASSLSSGGTVYEQY